Below, one TCR beta chain is given with its context. Its antigen specificity is not known. With a much larger clone just one base away, this may be a read error. The V end gives up 6 bases and the J end 5 bases, leaving 8 bases in the junction not matched to a gene. The germline V gene yields MDHEN for CDR1 and SYDVKM for CDR2. CDR3 length: 16 amino acids, cysteine to phenylalanine. Solely the CDR3 DNA is kept, with 48 bases framed from the first base. Libraries of naive CD8 T cells were built from about 20,000 to 1,000,000 sorted cells, with 10%, 30% or 50% of the purified RNA used. On a BD FACSAria II, naive CD8 T cells were FACS-sorted as CD8+CD4-CCR7+CD45RA+ and collected into RLT Plus buffer. Detection sensitivity was tested by spiking Jurkat RNA equal to 9 to 10 TCR copies' worth into samples containing 20,000-1,000,000 naive CD8 T cells. CD8 T cells were enriched with RosetteSep CD8+ T Cell Enrichment Cocktail and Ficoll-Paque, followed by ACK red cell lysis.

This sample is part of a study of molecular identifiers for immune sequencing clone quantification (dated 2018 in TCRdb). Notes on the research overall: In a replicate experiment, RNA from roughly 20,000 or 100,000 naive CD8 T cells was split into five aliquots, four of which were sequenced. The study was a methods study using CD8 T cells to benchmark molecular-identifier clustering-based TCR repertoire sequencing (MIDCIRS) and TCR RNA copy counting.

The protocol used for the library was PCR. These reads were obtained on an Illumina HiSeq 4000. Bulk TCR libraries were made following a previously described method, with the TCR primers given in Table S5. Total RNA was purified with the Qiagen AllPrep DNA/RNA kit. Before analysis, reads from multiple sequencing runs of the same library were pooled. Per the original workflow: Reads were retained only if an exact TCR constant sequence was present, and the retained reads were trimmed to 150 nt and grouped according to their 12-nt molecular barcodes. Reads within each barcode group were sub-clustered using a 15% Levenshtein threshold, and quality-weighted consensus sequences were constructed for each RNA molecule. Non-functional sequences were filtered out, along with any lower-count sequence sitting one edit away from another sequence. Based on a fit of two negative binomial distributions, barcode sub-clusters having less than 20% of the maximum read count were discarded. TCRdb took the public reads, trimmed them with fastp at Q25, ran MiXCR for clone calling and kept in-frame beta chains. Rows are unified per CDR3 protein, each entry keeping the most common DNA and genes. Here the V and J calls rest on TCRdb's processing, not on the authors' analysis. The sample data list about 640,000 distinct CDR3 sequences, and just under 20% of these were observed just once. The top ten hold around 0.86% of the sample.

What the work shows at the level of the full study, not this receptor alone: Identical TCR molecules sharing a barcode could cause highly expanded clone sizes to be underestimated. Naive libraries contained spiked-in Jurkat TCR RNA (10 copies' worth), which is not part of the donor repertoire. When barcode sub-clustering was not used, chimeric consensus sequences inflated TCR diversity, with chimeras reaching as high as 47%. Even against a background of about a million naive CD8 T cells, spiked-in Jurkat TCR RNA amounting to a single cell's worth was reported to be detectable. In CMV-specific effector cells, over 98% of molecules were held by clones above 20 RNA copies, whereas under 1% of molecules were held by such clones in naive cells. About 3.1 recovered TCR RNA copies per cell were obtained by modeling, versus around 9.8 by digital PCR, implying a capture efficiency of 30% to 35%.

The TCR sequence derives from a human donor in good health. Some libraries in this study had Jurkat cell RNA spiked in. Here the chain combines TRBV28 and TRBJ1-5, and 12 junctional nucleotides match TRBD1. The sample comprised naive CD8+ T cells from blood, with Jurkat cell RNA spiked in. The cell subset or site label here, explained by the study, means: FACS-sorted CD8+CD4-CCR7+CD45RA+ naive T cells. The CDR3 sequence is CASSSSGTGGDQPQHF. In nucleotides, the sequence is TGTGCCAGCAGCTCTAGCGGGACAGGGGGCGATCAGCCCCAGCATTTT.